This TCR beta chain stems from a study of immune cell composition in non-small cell lung cancer (dated by TCRdb to 2016 to 2017). In terms of the full investigation: Histologic subtype, mostly lung adenocarcinoma or squamous cell carcinoma, was determined with H&E together with p63, CK5, Napsin A and TTF-1 immunohistochemistry. Adaptive Biotechnologies TCR-beta sequencing was carried out on 32 to 40 paired NSCLC tumour and non-adjacent lung specimens, as well as on roughly 26 tumour-only specimens. Supplementary cohort #1, under twelve lung adenocarcinoma cases, had paired tumour/lung TCR-beta sequencing and TIL populations generated to assess tumour reactivity. Several tumour specimens with TCR-beta data were rare histological subtypes and were excluded from the subtype comparisons. Findings and caveats that apply to the study as a whole: No significant correlation was found between smoking pack-years and tumour TCR-beta clonality. Tumour-associated clones >0.5% occurred in nearly half of NSCLC cases: over 30% of adenocarcinomas versus approximately 82% of squamous carcinomas. The reactivity cohort contained only ten to eleven cases, and the tumour-reactive clones were not shown to have sequences in common with the dominant in vivo tumour-associated clones. In about nine adenocarcinoma cases, a strong correlation was found between maximal tumour-associated clone frequency and TIL tumour reactivity, whereas no such correlation was found between overall clonality and TIL tumour reactivity.

Notes on this clone: There is no known antigen for this receptor. Base qualities are not provided; no much larger clone lies one nucleotide away.

Normal lung samples came from the same patient and consisted of non-adjacent lung tissue collected as far from the tumour as possible, at a distance of at least 3 cm. Genomic DNA was extracted with the QIAamp DNA kit from frozen aliquots of unsorted single-cell suspensions. Tissues arrived within 2 hours of resection and were immediately processed into single-cell suspensions. Tissue was broken up mechanically, digested enzymatically with DNase I, collagenase I and hyaluronidase for under 35 minutes at 37 degrees C, and then filtered and RBC-lysed. A two-step multiplex PCR was used to amplify TCR-beta CDR3 regions from genomic DNA, and Illumina-compatible adaptors were added in the second step. TCR-beta immunosequencing was carried out on an Illumina platform through the commercial immunoSEQ service. As for the original processing: Repertoires were described by productive clonality and by Top 10 Clones, which is the percentage of T-cell templates coming from the ten most frequent sequences. Values for productive clonality spanned 0 to 1, where a value of 1 indicated a monoclonal population. Tumour-associated clones were defined as sequences comprising at least 0.1% of tumour T-cell templates but absent from matched non-adjacent lung, identified via log10 scatter plots. Student's t-tests were used for two-group comparisons, ANOVA was used for stages, and linear regression was used for relationships, with analyses conducted in GraphPad Prism7 and R. TCRdb carries this immuneACCESS record with in-frame sequences only. Its versions omit some clonotypes, under half of them owing to an unresolved V gene in the studies checked, with the rest unexplained. The V and J calls and clone size come from that table; D and trimming were worked out from the DNA. The sample table shows about 6,800 clones, and about 83% are seen once. In total, the top ten clones hold 9% to 15% of the sample.

CDR1 and CDR2 are read off the germline V gene (reference sequence) as SGHKS and YYEKEE. From the cysteine through the phenylalanine, the CDR3 covers 11 amino acids. Only CDR3 DNA remains: 33 bases, in frame from the first base. Cut back by 2 bases and 2 bases, the V and J ends lie 1 base apart. This TCR came from a human donor with non-small cell lung cancer. The receptor chain draws on TRBV5-5 and TRBJ2-5; there is no confident call for the D gene. Sequenced input: non-adjacent lung tissue. The CDR3 region has the sequence CASSFQETQYF. The DNA sequence reads TGTGCCAGCAGCTTTCAAGAGACCCAGTACTTC.